This T cell receptor beta chain was captured by sequencing in a study of blood T cells in healthy people across ages. Whole-study findings and limits: Not knowing donor CMV status may have confounded expanded clonotype changes.

Then a second PCR, running about 6 to 12 cycles, was carried out with a sample-barcoded 5' primer and a J-beta primer mix. A template-switch adaptor with 12 random nucleotides tagged each cDNA molecule. MiXCR, applied by TCRdb to the 5' RACE reads, yields one record per CDR3 protein. The data hold 1,300,000 or so distinct CDR3 sequences, with 59% observed a single time. The sample providers were healthy Caucasian people from Russia, aged about 6 to 90. CDR1 and CDR2 (germline): MDHEN, SYDVKM. The CDR3 is 12 amino acids. For this clonotype: Its antigen remains unknown. The junction does not match germline at one end; this may be a read error.

This chain links TRBV28 with TRBJ1-5, with D unresolved. Sequencing was carried out using blood. The receptor comes from a man aged 18 to 30 in good health. The CDR3 DNA follows: TGTACCAGCAGTTTCAGCAATCAGCCCCAGCATTTT. Its translation is CTSSFSNQPQHF.